This T cell receptor beta chain is drawn from a study of T cells after yellow fever vaccination (dated by TCRdb to the late 2010s). For the wider study: The SMART-Seq v4 Ultra Low Input RNA kit was used to prepare libraries from fractions with low cell numbers. To follow T-cell clones before and after primary and booster YFV17D yellow fever vaccination, bulk TCR alpha and beta repertoires were sequenced over time. Two healthy male donors, one aged 18 to 30 and one aged 30 to 40 years, made up the cohort. Bulk PBMC replicates and cell subsets were isolated from blood drawn at multiple timepoints before and after both primary and secondary immunization.

Compared with germline, V lacks 1 base and J lacks 2 bases; bases without a gene match: 9. Its CDR3 holds 17 amino acids, cysteine through phenylalanine. The CDR3 DNA has 51 bases and is translated from base 1. CDR1 and CDR2 are read off the germline V gene as SGHDN and FVKESK. Study-level results and caveats: FACS-sorted repertoires could contain abundant contaminating clonotypes from the bulk population, so computational filtering was required. Compared with the primary T-cell response, the secondary T-cell response was weaker but faster, peaking on day 5 rather than day 15. Because only two donors were included in the study, the extent to which the findings can be generalized is limited. A small share of clonotypes occurred in both CD4 and CD8 compartments, likely arising from convergent recombination. After the booster, most clones that had expanded after primary vaccination were detected again (roughly 96% of CD4 and roughly 86% of CD8), suggesting broad maintenance of memory.

TCR cDNA was synthesized by 5'RACE template switching, through which a universal primer site and unique molecular identifiers were introduced. cDNA synthesis was primed from both the TCR alpha and TCR beta constant segments. Library amplification used two PCR steps, and the second PCR step added sample barcodes and sequencing adapters. Libraries were sequenced on Illumina HiSeq 2500 (2x100 bp) or NovaSeq (2x150 bp). Turning to the authors' computational methods: Demultiplexing of reads and collapsing into UMI consensus sequences were performed with MIGEC, and V(D)J alignment was carried out with MiXCR. Clonotypes responding to the vaccine were identified with edgeR on replicate PBMC samples, with the criteria of FDR below 0.01 and a log2 fold change above 5 up to day 15. Bulk clonotypes were assigned CD4 or CD8 identity according to which sequenced CD4 or CD8 repertoire held them at higher abundance. TCRdb trimmed public reads at Q25 via fastp, called clones via MiXCR and kept in-frame beta chains. Duplicate CDR3 protein sequences are folded into a single record with the most common DNA and genes. The V and J calls reflect TCRdb's pipeline rather than the authors' work. In this sample the table shows about 350,000 distinct CDR3 sequences, roughly 8.4% of which occur a single time. Around 17% of the sample is held by the ten biggest clonotypes.

This clonotype was observed a few times. Its target antigen remains unknown. It has no much larger one-base neighbor in the sample; base qualities were not kept. Interpreted using the paper, the treatment or condition label stands for: live attenuated yellow fever vaccine strain. At each blood-draw timepoint, two biological replicates of bulk PBMCs were obtained. PBMCs were isolated from peripheral blood using a standard Ficoll-Paque protocol. RNA was extracted with TriZol from bulk PBMCs, CD4 and CD8 fractions, and dextramer-positive and dextramer-negative fractions. Sample: PBMCs, taken about 41 days after the first yellow fever vaccination. The sequence came from a man aged 18-30 years who received the YFV17D yellow fever vaccine. The V and J segments used are TRBV14 and TRBJ1-2, with 8 middle bases fitting TRBD1. The sequenced DNA is TGTGCCAGCAGCCAAGGCCTAGGCAGGGGGCCCAACTATGGCTACACCTTC. This sequence encodes CASSQGLGRGPNYGYTF.